This T cell receptor beta chain stems from a study of shared clonotypes between healthy human individuals. In the study overall: Three plates were used per donor for CD4 naive, three for CD4 memory, two for CD8 naive and one for CD8 memory. Study-wide points: Naive CD4 clonotypes were shared across several donors at roughly 5.5%.

Naive CD8 cells lacked CD45RO and underwent positive selection for CCR7, leaving out terminally differentiated effector memory CD45RA+ cells. Nashville, Tennessee was home to all donors, who were Caucasian adults. V shed 1 base and J shed 5 bases, with 17 bases lying between them. The V gene's germline CDR1 is LGHNA and CDR2 YNFKEQ. CDR3 length equals 16 residues. For this clone: Its antigen is not identified.

The material for each subset, its genomic DNA, was split evenly across several immunoSEQ plates. Sequencing was performed with immunoSEQ multiplex PCR; in TCRdb, only in-frame clones are kept and a portion is missing. The table records some 1,900,000 clones, about 95% of them present only once. Sequencing was done on a sample of naive CD8+ T cells sorted from blood. V is TRBV4-2 and J is TRBJ2-5; the D gene is possibly TRBD1 (6 bases). The TCR sequence derives from a man younger than 35 in good health. CDR3: CASSQVAQGEGETQYF. The CDR3 DNA sequence: TGTGCCAGCAGCCAAGTAGCACAGGGTGAGGGGGAGACCCAGTACTTC.